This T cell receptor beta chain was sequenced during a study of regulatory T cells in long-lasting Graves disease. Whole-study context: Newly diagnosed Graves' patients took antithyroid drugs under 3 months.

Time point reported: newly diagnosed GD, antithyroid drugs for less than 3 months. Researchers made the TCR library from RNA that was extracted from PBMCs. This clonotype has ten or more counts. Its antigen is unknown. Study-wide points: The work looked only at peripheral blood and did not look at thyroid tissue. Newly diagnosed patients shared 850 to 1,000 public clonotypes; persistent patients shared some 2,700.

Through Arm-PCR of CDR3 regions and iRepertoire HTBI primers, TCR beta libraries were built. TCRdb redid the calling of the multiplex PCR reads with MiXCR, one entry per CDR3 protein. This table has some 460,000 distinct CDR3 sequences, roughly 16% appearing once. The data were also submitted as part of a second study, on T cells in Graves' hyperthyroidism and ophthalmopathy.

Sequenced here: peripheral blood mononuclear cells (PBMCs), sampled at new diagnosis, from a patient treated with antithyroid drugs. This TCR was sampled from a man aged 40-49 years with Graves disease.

CDR3 region: CASSPRGGTNEQFF. CDR3 DNA sequence: TGTGCCAGCAGCCCCAGGGGGGGGACCAATGAGCAGTTCTTC. The V and J genes are TRBV6-1 and TRBJ2-1; perhaps D is TRBD1 or TRBD2 (7 bases each). Trimming took 6 bases from V and 6 from J, leaving 15 bases between them. The germline gives CDR1 MNHNS, CDR2 SASEGT. This CDR3 has 14 residues.